The present TCR beta chain was sequenced within a study of Graves' ophthalmopathy and Graves' hyperthyroidism. The study amplified TCR beta CDR3 regions using RNA transcripts. Second-round multiplex PCR followed a first-round RT-PCR using HTBI primers. TCRdb processed the multiplex PCR reads anew with MiXCR; each CDR3 protein has one entry. This table holds approximately 380,000 distinct CDR3 sequences, 20% to 25% found once. The V end lost 7 bases, the J end lost 5 bases, and 20 bases lay between the germline ends. Germline V gives CDR1 SQVTM, CDR2 ANQGSEA. This CDR3 has 14 residues. The receptor's source is a woman aged 18-29 years with stable Graves' hyperthyroidism. Sequences were obtained from peripheral blood. The V and J genes are TRBV29-1 and TRBJ1-1; D gene uncertain. DNA of the CDR3: TGCAGCGGAGGCTTTGGGGATCGCCGAACTGAAGCTTTCTTT. Translation: CSGGFGDRRTEAFF.